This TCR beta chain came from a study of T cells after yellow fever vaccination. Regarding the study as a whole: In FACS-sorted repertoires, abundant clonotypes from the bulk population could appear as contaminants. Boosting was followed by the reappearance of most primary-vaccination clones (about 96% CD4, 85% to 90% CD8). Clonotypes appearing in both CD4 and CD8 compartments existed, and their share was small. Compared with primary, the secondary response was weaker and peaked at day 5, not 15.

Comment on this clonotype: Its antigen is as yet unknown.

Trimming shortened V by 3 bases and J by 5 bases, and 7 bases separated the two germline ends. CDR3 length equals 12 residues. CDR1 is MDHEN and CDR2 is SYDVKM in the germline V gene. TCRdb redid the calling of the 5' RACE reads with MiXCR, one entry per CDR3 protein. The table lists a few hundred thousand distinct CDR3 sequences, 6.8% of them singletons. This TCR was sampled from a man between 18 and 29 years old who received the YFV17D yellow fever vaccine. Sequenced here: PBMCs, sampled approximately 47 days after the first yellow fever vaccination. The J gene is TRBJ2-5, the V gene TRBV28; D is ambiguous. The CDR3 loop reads CASSLVWETQYF. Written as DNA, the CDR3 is TGTGCCAGCAGTTTGGTGTGGGAGACCCAGTACTTC.